These 2 T cell receptor beta chains share one sample of origin, sequenced in a study of cytomegalovirus exposure and HLA in healthy donors. 60 Vbeta and 13 Jbeta primers were used in PCR. Only in-frame clones appear in the TCRdb table, and some are missing; sequencing was by immunoSEQ multiplex PCR. The table lists roughly 180,000 clones, 75% to 80% of them singletons, with about 14% in the top ten. The sample taken for sequencing was PBMCs. These receptors originate from a man aged 45-65 years in good health and CMV-seropositive.

The V gene is TRBV5-1, the J gene TRBJ2-7; 13 bases agree with TRBD2. The ends lost 5 bases at V and 3 bases at J; junction bases unmatched: 17. The CDR3 loop spans 19 amino acids. Germline CDR1 and CDR2: SGHRS and YFSETQ. The CDR3 region is CASRAVVTSGGIWNYEQYF. The CDR3 bases are TGCGCCAGCAGGGCGGTGGTGACTAGCGGGGGGATTTGGAACTACGAGCAGTACTTC.

The chain combines TRBV29-1 with TRBJ1-5, with D possibly being TRBD1 (5 bases). Germline CDR1 and CDR2: SQVTM and ANQGSEA. V lost 7 bases and J lost 3, with 13 bases in between. The CDR3 totals 13 residues. The CDR3 loop reads CSGGEGFNQPQHF. The CDR3 DNA is TGCAGCGGGGGGGAAGGGTTCAATCAGCCCCAGCATTTT.